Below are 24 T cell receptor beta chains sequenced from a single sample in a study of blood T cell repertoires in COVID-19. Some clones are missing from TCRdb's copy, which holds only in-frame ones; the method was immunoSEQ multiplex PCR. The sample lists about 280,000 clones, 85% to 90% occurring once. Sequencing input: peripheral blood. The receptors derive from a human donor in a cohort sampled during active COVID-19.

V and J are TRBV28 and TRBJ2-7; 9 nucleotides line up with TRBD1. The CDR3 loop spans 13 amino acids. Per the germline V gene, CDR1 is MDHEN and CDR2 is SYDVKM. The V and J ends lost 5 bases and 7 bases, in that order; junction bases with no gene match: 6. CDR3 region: CASSGWDREEQYF. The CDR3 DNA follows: TGTGCCAGCAGTGGGTGGGACAGGGAGGAGCAGTACTTC.

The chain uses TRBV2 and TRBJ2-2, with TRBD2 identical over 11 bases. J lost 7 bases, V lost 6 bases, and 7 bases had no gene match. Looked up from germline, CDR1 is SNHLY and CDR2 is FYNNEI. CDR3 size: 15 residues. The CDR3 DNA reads TGTGCCAGCAGGCTAACTAGCGGGAGTAGCGGGGAGCTGTTTTTT. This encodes CASRLTSGSSGELFF.

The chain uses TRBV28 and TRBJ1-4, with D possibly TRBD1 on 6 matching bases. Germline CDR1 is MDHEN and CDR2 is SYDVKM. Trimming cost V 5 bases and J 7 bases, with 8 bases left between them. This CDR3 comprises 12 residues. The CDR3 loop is CASSQGTEKLFF. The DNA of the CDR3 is TGTGCCAGCAGTCAGGGGACTGAAAAACTGTTTTTT.

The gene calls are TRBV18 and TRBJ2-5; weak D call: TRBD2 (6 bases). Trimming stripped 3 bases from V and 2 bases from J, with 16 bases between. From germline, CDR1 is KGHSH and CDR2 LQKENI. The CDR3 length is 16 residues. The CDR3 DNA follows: TGTGCCAGCTCACCTCCGGGACTCGCACTTCAAGAGACCCAGTACTTC. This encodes CASSPPGLALQETQYF.

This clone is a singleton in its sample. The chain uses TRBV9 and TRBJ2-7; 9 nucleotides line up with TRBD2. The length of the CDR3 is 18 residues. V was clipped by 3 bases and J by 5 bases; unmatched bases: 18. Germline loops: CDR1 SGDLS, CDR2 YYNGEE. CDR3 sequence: CASSAPEMKTSGPHEQYF. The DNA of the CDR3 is TGTGCCAGCAGCGCCCCGGAGATGAAGACTAGCGGCCCGCACGAGCAGTACTTC.

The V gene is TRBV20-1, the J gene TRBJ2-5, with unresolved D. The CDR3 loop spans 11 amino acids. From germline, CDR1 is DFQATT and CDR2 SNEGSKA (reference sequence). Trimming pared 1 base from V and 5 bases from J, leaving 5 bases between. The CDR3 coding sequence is TGCAGTGCTAGAGTGAGCGAGACCCAGTACTTC. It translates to CSARVSETQYF.

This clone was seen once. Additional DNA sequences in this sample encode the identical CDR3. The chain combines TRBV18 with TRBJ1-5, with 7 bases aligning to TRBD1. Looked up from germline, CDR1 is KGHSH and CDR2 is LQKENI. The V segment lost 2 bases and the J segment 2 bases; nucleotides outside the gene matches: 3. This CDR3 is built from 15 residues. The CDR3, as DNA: TGTGCCAGCTCACCAGCTGACAGGGGCAATCAGCCCCAGCATTTT. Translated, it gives CASSPADRGNQPQHF. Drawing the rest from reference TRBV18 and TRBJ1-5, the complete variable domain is NAGVMQNPRHLVRRRGQEARLRCSPMKGHSHVYWYRQLPEEGLKFMVYLQKENIIDESGMPKERFSAEFPKEGPSILRIQQVVRGDSAAYFCASSPADRGNQPQHFGDGTRLSIL.

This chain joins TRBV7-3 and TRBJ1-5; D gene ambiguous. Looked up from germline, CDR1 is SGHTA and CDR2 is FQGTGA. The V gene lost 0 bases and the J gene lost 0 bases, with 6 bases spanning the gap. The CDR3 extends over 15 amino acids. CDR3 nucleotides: TGTGCCAGCAGCTTAACGCCGGGTAGCAATCAGCCCCAGCATTTT. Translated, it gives CASSLTPGSNQPQHF. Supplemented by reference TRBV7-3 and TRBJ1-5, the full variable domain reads GAGVSQTPSNKVTEKGKYVELRCDPISGHTALYWYRQSLGQGPEFLIYFQGTGAADDSGLPNDRFFAVRPEGSVSTLKIQRTERGDSAVYLCASSLTPGSNQPQHFGDGTRLSIL.

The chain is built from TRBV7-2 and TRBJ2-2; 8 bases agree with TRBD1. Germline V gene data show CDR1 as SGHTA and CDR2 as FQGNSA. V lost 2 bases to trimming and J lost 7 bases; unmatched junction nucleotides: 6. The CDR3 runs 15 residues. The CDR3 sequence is CASSLSRGRFGELFF. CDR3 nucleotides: TGTGCCAGCAGCTTAAGCAGGGGGCGATTCGGGGAGCTGTTTTTT.

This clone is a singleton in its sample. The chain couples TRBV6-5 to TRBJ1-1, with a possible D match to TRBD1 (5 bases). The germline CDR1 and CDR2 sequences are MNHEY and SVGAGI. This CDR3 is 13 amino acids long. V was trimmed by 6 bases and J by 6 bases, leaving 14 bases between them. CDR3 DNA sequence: TGTGCCAGCAGACAGCCAGGGCGCGCTGAAGCTTTCTTT. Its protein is CASRQPGRAEAFF.

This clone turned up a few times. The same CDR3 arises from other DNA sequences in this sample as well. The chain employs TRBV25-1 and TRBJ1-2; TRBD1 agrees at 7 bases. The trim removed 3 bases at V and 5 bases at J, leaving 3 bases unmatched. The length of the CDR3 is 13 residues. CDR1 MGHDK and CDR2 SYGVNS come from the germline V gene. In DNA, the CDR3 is TGTGCCAGCAGTGAGGCAGGGGGGTATGGCTACACCTTC. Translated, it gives CASSEAGGYGYTF.

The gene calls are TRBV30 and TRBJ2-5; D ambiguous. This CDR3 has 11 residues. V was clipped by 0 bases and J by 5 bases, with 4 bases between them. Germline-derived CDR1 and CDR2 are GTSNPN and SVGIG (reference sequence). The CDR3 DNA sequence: TGTGCCTGGAGTGTACGGGAGACCCAGTACTTC. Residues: CAWSVRETQYF.

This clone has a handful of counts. CDR3 DNA sequence: TGTGCCAGCAGTTATCCGTCCCCTTCCTACGAGCAGTACTTC. It codes for CASSYPSPSYEQYF. The genes are TRBV6-2 or TRBV6-3 and TRBJ2-7; D gene unclear. Trimming took 3 bases from V and 1 from J, leaving 10 bases between them. The CDR3 is 14 residues long. Germline CDR1 reads MNHEY; CDR2 reads SVGEGT.

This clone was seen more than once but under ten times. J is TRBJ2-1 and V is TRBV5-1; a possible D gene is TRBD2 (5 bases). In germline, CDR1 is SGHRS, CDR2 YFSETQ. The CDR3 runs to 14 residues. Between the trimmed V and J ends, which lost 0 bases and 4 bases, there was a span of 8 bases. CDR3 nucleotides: TGCGCCAGCAGCTTGGAAGGGAGATACAATGAGCAGTTCTTC. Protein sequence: CASSLEGRYNEQFF.

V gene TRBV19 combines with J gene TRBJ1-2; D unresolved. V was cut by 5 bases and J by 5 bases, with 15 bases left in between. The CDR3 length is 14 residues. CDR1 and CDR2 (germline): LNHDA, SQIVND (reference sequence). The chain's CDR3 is CASSWRTPFYGYTF. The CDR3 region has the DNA TGTGCCAGTAGTTGGAGAACCCCCTTTTATGGCTACACCTTC.

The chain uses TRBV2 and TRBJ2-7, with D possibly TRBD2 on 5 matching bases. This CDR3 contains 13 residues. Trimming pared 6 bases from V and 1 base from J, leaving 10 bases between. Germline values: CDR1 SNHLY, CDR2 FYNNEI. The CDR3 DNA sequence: TGTGCCAGCAGGGACTCCGGGTCCTACGAGCAGTACTTC. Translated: CASRDSGSYEQYF.

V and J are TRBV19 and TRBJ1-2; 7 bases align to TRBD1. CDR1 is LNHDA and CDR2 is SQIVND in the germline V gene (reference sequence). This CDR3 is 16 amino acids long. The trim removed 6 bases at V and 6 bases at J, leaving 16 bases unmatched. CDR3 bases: TGTGCCAGTAGCGTGGATGAAACAGGGGTCAGGCATGGCTACACCTTC. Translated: CASSVDETGVRHGYTF.

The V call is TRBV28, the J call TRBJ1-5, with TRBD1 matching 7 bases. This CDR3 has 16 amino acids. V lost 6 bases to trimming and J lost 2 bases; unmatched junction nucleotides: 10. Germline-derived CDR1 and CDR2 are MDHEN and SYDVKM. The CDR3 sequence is CASSLGTEGGNQPQHF. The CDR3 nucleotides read TGTGCCAGCAGCCTCGGGACAGAGGGCGGCAATCAGCCCCAGCATTTT.

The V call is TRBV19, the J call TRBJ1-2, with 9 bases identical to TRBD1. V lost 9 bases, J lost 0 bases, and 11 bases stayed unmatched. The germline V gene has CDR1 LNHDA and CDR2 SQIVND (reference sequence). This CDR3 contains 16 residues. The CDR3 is CASLPGTGLTNYGYTF. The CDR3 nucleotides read TGTGCCAGCCTCCCCGGGACAGGGCTTACTAACTATGGCTACACCTTC. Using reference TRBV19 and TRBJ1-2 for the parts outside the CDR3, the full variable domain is DGGITQSPKYLFRKEGQNVTLSCEQNLNHDAMYWYRQDPGQGLRLIYYSQIVNDFQKGDIAEGYSVSREKKESFPLTVTSAQKNPTAFYLCASLPGTGLTNYGYTFGSGTRLTVV.

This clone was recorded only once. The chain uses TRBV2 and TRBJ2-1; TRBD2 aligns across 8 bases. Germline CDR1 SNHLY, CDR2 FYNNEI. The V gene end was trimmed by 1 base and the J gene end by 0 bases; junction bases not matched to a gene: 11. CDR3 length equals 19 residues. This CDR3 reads CASSEEMVSGSGSYNEQFF. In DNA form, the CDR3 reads TGTGCCAGCAGTGAAGAAATGGTGAGCGGGAGTGGCTCCTACAATGAGCAGTTCTTC.

The CDR3 coding sequence is TGTGCCAGCAGTCACCCCGGACTAGCGGGAGCCCCAGATACGCAGTATTTT. Encoded protein: CASSHPGLAGAPDTQYF. The chain joins TRBV27 to TRBJ2-3; TRBD2 matches at 13 bases. The trim removed 5 bases at V and 4 bases at J, leaving 9 bases unmatched. Germline assignment: CDR1 MNHEY and CDR2 SMNVEV (reference sequence). The CDR3 sequence is 17 residues long.

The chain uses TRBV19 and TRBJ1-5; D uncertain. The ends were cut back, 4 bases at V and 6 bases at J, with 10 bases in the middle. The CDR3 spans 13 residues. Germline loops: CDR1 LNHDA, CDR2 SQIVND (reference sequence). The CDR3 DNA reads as TGTGCCAGTAGTAAAACCACTTTTCAGCCCCAGCATTTT. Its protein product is CASSKTTFQPQHF.

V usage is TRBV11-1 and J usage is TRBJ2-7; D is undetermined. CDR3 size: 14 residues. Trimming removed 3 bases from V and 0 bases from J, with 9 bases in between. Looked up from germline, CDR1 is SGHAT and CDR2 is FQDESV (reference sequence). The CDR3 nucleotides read TGTGCCAGCAGCTTGGCGGATAGCTCCTACGAGCAGTACTTC. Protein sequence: CASSLADSSYEQYF.

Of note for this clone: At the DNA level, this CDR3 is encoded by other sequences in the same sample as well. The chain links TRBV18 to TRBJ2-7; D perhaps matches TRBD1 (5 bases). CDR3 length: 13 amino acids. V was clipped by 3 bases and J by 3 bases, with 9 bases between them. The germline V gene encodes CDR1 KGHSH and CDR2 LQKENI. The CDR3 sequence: CASSPQGSYEQYF. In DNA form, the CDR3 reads TGTGCCAGCTCACCCCAGGGAAGCTACGAGCAGTACTTC.